This passage covers 5 T cell receptor beta chains from one sample sequenced in a study of blood T cell repertoires in COVID-19. TCRdb's table, derived via immunoSEQ multiplex PCR, lists solely in-frame clones and lacks some. Of 55,000 to 80,000 clones in the sample, roughly 86% were seen once. The specimen sequenced was peripheral blood. All receptors derive from a woman aged 70-85 years with acute or convalescent COVID-19.

Only one count was recorded for this clone. V is TRBV29-1 and J is TRBJ2-2; 8 bases agree with TRBD2. V shed 3 bases, J shed 3 bases, and the junction held 6 bases outside the gene matches. Germline lookup yields CDR1 SQVTM and CDR2 ANQGSEA. There are 15 residues in the CDR3. This CDR3 reads CSVEKAGDDTGELFF. CDR3 bases: TGCAGCGTTGAGAAAGCGGGAGACGACACCGGGGAGCTGTTTTTT.

V is TRBV7-9 and J is TRBJ2-3; D possibly corresponds to TRBD2 (6 bases). In germline, CDR1 is SEHNR, CDR2 FQNEAQ (reference sequence). CDR3 length equals 15 residues. V was cut by 5 bases and J by 5 bases, with 17 bases left in between. CDR3 nucleotides: TGTGCCAGCAGCCCAGATGGGGTAGCGGTAGATACGCAGTATTTT. Translating gives CASSPDGVAVDTQYF.

The chain combines TRBV7-9 with TRBJ2-5; possibly TRBD2 for D (6 bases). V lost 4 bases and J 4 bases, leaving 13 bases between the germline ends. The length of the CDR3 is 14 residues. The germline V gene has CDR1 SEHNR and CDR2 FQNEAQ (reference sequence). The CDR3 coding sequence is TGTGCCAGCAGCTCCATCTATAGCGGAGAGACCCAGTACTTC. It translates to CASSSIYSGETQYF.

This sequence joins TRBV27 and TRBJ2-1; 8 bases map to TRBD1. The germline V gene has CDR1 MNHEY and CDR2 SMNVEV (reference sequence). This CDR3 spans 15 amino acids. The V and J ends lost 4 bases and 8 bases, in that order; junction bases with no gene match: 10. CDR3 loop: CASSSRGQSTYEQFF. CDR3 nucleotides: TGTGCCAGCAGTTCCAGGGGGCAATCCACGTATGAGCAGTTCTTC.

The chain joins TRBV11-2 to TRBJ2-1, with D hard to call. The germline V and J ends were trimmed by 4 bases and 7 bases, with 8 bases remaining between them. CDR3 length: 12 amino acids. The germline V gene encodes CDR1 SGHAT and CDR2 FQNNGV. The CDR3, as DNA: TGTGCCAGCAGCTCACTGAGTAATGAGCAGTTCTTC. Protein: CASSSLSNEQFF.